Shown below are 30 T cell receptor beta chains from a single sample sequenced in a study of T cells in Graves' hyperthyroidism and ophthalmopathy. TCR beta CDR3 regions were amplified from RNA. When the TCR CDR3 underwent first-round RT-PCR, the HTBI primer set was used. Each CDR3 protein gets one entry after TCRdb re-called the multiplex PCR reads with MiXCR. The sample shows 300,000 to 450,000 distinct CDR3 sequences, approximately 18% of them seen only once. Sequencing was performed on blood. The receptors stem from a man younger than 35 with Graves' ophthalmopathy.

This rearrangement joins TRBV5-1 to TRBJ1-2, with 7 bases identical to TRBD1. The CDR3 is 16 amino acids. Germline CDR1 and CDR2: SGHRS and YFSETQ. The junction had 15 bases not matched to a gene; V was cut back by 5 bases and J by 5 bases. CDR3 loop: CASSIPLGGTDYGYTF. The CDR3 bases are TGCGCCAGCAGTATCCCTCTGGGAGGGACAGATTATGGCTACACCTTC.

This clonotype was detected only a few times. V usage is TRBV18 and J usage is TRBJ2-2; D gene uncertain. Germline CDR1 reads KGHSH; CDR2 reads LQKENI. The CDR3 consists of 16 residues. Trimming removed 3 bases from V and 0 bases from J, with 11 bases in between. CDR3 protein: CASSPQDGSNTGELFF. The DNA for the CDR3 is TGTGCCAGCTCACCTCAGGACGGGTCGAACACCGGGGAGCTGTTTTTT.

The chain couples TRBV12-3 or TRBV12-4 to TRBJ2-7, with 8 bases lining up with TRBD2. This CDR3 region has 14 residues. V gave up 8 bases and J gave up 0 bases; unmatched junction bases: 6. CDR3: CASPGGGSSYEQYF. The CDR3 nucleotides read TGTGCCAGCCCCGGGGGGGGGAGCTCCTACGAGCAGTACTTC.

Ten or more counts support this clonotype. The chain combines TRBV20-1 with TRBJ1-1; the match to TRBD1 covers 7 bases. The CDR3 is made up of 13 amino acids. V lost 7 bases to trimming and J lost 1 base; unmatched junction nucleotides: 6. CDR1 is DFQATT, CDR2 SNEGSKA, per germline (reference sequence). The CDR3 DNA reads TGCAGTGTTATACAGGGGCAGAACACTGAAGCTTTCTTT. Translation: CSVIQGQNTEAFF.

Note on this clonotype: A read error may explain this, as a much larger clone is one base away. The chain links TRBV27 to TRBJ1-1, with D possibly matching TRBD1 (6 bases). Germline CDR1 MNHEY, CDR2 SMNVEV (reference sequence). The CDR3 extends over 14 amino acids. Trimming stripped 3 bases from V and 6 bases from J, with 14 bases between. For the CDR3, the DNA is TGTGCCAGCAGTTTGTTGGGGGGCAGGCCTGAAGCTTTCTTT. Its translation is CASSLLGGRPEAFF.

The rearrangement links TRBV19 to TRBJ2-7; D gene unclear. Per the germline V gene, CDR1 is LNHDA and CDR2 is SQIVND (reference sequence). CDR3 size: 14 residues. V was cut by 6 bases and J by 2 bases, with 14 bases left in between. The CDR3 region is CASSPRVGTYEQYF. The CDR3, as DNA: TGTGCCAGTAGCCCCCGGGTGGGTACCTACGAGCAGTACTTC.

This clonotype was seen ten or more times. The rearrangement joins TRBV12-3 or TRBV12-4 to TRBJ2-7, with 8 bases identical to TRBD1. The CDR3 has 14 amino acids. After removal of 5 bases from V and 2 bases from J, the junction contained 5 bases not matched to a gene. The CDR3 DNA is TGTGCCAGCAGTACTCGACAGGGGACCTACGAGCAGTACTTC. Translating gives CASSTRQGTYEQYF.

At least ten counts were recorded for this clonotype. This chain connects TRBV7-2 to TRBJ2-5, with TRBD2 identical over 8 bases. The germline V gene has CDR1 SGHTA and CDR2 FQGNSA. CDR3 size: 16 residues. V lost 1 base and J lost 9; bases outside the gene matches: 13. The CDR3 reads CASSLGPASGPGAQYF. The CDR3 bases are TGTGCCAGCAGCTTAGGTCCGGCTAGCGGGCCGGGGGCCCAGTACTTC.

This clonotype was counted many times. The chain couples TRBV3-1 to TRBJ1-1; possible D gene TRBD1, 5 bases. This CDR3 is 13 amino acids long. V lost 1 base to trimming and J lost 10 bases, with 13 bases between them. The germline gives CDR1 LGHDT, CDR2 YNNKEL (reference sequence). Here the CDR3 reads CASSQAGDLVAFF. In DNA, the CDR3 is TGTGCCAGCAGCCAAGCGGGGGACCTGGTAGCTTTCTTT. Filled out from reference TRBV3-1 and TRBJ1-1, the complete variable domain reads DTAVSQTPKYLVTQMGNDKSIKCEQNLGHDTMYWYKQDSKKFLKIMFSYNNKELIINETVPNRFSPKSPDKAHLNLHINSLELGDSAVYFCASSQAGDLVAFFGQGTRLTVV.

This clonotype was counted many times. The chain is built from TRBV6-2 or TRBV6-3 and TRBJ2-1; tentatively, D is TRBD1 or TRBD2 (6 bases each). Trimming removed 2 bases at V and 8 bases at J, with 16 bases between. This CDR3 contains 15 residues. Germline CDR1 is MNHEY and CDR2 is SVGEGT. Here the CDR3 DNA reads TGTGCCAGCAGTTACGGGGGGCCCCCCAACGATGAGCAGTTCTTC. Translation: CASSYGGPPNDEQFF.

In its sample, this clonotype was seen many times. CDR3 sequence reads: CASSLGFGGRAMNTEAFF. DNA for the CDR3: TGTGCCAGCAGCTTAGGTTTTGGAGGCAGGGCAATGAACACTGAAGCTTTCTTT. V gene TRBV7-9 combines with J gene TRBJ1-1; TRBD1 might be the D (5 bases). Germline CDR1 reads SEHNR; CDR2 reads FQNEAQ (reference sequence). The V gene lost 1 base and the J gene lost 0 bases, with 18 bases spanning the gap. The CDR3 is 18 residues long.

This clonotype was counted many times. CDR3 nucleotides: TGCAGTGCTAGAGGTCTGATCTATGGCTACACCTTC. It translates to CSARGLIYGYTF. The V gene is TRBV20-1, the J gene TRBJ1-2; D remains ambiguous. This CDR3 region has 12 residues. Germline V gene lookup returns CDR1 DFQATT and CDR2 SNEGSKA (reference sequence). V was clipped by 1 base and J by 4 bases, with 7 bases between them.

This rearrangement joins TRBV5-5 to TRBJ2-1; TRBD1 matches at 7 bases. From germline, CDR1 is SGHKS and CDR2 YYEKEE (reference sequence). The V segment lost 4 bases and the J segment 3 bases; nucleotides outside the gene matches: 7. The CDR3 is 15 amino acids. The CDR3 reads CASSNPGQFYNEQFF. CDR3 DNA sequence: TGTGCCAGCAGCAATCCGGGACAGTTCTACAATGAGCAGTTCTTC.

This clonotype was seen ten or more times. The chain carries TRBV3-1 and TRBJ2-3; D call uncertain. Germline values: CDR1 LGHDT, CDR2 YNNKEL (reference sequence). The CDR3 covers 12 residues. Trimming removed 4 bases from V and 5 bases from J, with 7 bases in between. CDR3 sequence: CASSREEDTQYF. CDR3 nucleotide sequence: TGTGCCAGCAGCCGAGAGGAAGATACGCAGTATTTT.

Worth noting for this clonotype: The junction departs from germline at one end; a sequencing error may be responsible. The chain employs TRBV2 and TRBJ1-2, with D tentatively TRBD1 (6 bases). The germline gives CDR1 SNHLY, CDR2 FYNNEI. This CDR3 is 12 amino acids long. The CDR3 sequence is CASSERGGQLSF. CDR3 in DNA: TGTGCCAGCAGCGAGCGGGGGGGCCAACTGTCCTTC.

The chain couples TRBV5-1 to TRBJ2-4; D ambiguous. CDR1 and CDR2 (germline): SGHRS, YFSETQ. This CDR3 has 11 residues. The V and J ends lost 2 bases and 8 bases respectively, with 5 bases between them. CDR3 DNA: TGCGCCAGCAGCTTAGGTGACATTCAGTACTTC. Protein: CASSLGDIQYF.

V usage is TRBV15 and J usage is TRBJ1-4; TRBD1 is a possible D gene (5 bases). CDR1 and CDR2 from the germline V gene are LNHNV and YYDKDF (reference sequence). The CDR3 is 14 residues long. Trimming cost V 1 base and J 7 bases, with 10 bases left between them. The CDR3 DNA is TGTGCCACCAGCAGAGGGGGCGGGGGTGAAAAACTGTTTTTT. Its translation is CATSRGGGGEKLFF.

DNA of the CDR3: TGTGCCACTAAGGGGCCGGGGGGCCCCTACAATGAGCAGTTCTTC. It is translated as CATKGPGGPYNEQFF. V gene TRBV15 combines with J gene TRBJ2-1; D is possibly TRBD2 (7 bases). There are 15 residues in the CDR3. In germline, CDR1 is LNHNV, CDR2 YYDKDF (reference sequence). V was pared by 9 bases and J by 2 bases, with 17 bases between.

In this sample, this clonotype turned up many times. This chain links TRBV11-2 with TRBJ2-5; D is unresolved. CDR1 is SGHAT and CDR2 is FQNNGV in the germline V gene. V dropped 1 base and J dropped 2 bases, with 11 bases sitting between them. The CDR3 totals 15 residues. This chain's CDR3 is CASSLGFLGQETQYF. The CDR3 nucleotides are TGTGCCAGCAGCTTAGGGTTTCTTGGGCAAGAGACCCAGTACTTC.

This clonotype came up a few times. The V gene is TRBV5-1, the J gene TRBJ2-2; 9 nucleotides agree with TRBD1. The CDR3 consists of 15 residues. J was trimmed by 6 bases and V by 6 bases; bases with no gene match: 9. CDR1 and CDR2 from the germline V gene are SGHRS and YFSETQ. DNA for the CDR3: TGCGCCAGCACCCTCACAGGGGGCGCGGCCGGGGAGCTGTTTTTT. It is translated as CASTLTGGAAGELFF. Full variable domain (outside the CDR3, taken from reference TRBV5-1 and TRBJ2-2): KAGVTQTPRYLIKTRGQQVTLSCSPISGHRSVSWYQQTPGQGLQFLFEYFSETQRNKGNFPGRFSGRQFSNSRSEMNVSTLELGDSALYLCASTLTGGAAGELFFGEGSRLTVL.

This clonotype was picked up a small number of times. CDR3 in amino acids: CSATPRGWGRETQYF. As DNA, the CDR3 is TGCAGTGCTACCCCCAGGGGTTGGGGGAGGGAGACCCAGTACTTC. The chain uses TRBV20-1 and TRBJ2-5; D is tentatively TRBD1 or TRBD2 (6 bases each). This CDR3 contains 15 residues. Germline assignment: CDR1 DFQATT and CDR2 SNEGSKA (reference sequence). The ends were cut back, 4 bases at V and 5 bases at J, with 20 bases in the middle.

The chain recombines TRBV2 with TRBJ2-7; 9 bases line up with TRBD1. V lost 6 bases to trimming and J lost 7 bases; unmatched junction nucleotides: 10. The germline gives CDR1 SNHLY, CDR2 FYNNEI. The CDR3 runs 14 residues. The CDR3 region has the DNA TGTGCCAGCAGGGACAGGGGACTAAACAAGGAGCAGTACTTC. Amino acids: CASRDRGLNKEQYF.

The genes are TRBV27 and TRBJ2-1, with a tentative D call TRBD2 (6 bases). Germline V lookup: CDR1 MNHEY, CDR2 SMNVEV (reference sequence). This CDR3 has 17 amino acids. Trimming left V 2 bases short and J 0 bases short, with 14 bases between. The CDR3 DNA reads TGTGCCAGCAGTTTACTCCCGGGAGATTTCTCCTACAATGAGCAGTTCTTC. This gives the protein CASSLLPGDFSYNEQFF.

The CDR3 nucleotides are TGCGCCAGCAGCACCCCGGAGGGTGAAAAACTGTTTTTT. Amino acid sequence: CASSTPEGEKLFF. This chain joins TRBV5-1 and TRBJ1-4, with no clear D. CDR1 and CDR2 from the germline V gene are SGHRS and YFSETQ. This CDR3 comprises 13 residues. V was shortened by 4 bases and J by 7 bases, with 11 bases between the two germline ends. Full variable domain (rest looked up from reference TRBV5-1 and TRBJ1-4): KAGVTQTPRYLIKTRGQQVTLSCSPISGHRSVSWYQQTPGQGLQFLFEYFSETQRNKGNFPGRFSGRQFSNSRSEMNVSTLELGDSALYLCASSTPEGEKLFFGSGTQLSVL.

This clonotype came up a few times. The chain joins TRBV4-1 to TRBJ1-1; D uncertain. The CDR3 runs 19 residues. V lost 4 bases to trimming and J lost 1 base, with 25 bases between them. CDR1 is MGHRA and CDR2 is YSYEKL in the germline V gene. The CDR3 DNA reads TGCGCCAGCAGCCCATTCGTGCCCCAGAGCTCTAGTGAGAACACTGAAGCTTTCTTT. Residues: CASSPFVPQSSSENTEAFF.

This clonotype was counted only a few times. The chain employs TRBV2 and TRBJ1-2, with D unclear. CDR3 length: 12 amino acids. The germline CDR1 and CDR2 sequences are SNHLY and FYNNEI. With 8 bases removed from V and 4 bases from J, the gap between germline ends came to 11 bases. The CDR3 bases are TGTGCCAGCCCCACACAAAGCTATGGCTACACCTTC. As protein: CASPTQSYGYTF.

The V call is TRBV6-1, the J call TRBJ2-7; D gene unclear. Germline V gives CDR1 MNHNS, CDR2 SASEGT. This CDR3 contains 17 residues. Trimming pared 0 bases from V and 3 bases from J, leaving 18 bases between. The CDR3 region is CASSEASAYRGLYEQYF. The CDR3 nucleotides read TGTGCCAGCAGTGAAGCGTCAGCCTACCGAGGTCTCTACGAGCAGTACTTC.

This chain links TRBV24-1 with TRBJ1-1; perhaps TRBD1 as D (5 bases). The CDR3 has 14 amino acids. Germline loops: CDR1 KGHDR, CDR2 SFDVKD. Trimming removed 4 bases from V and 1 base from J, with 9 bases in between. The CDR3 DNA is TGTGCCACCAGTGACGGGGACGGGAACACTGAAGCTTTCTTT. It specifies CATSDGDGNTEAFF.

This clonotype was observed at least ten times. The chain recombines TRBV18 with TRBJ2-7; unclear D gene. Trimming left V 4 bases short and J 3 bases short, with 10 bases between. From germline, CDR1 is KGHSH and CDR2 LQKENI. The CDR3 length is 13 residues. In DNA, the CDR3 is TGTGCCAGCTCACGGTCGGAGCTCTACGAGCAGTACTTC. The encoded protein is CASSRSELYEQYF.

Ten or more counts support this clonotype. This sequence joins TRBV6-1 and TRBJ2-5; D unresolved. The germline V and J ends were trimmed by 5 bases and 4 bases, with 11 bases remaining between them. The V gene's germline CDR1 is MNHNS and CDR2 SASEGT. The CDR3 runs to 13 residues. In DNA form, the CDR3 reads TGTGCCAGCAGTTATAGGCTATTAGAGACCCAGTACTTC. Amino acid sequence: CASSYRLLETQYF.